The entry below describes one TCR beta chain. The method was immunoSEQ multiplex PCR; TCRdb's version includes in-frame clones alone and lacks a portion of them. The data show about 140,000 clones, 85% to 95% seen once. Per the germline V gene, CDR1 is SNHLY and CDR2 is FYNNEI. The ends were cut back, 7 bases at V and 2 bases at J, with 11 bases in the middle. The CDR3 is made up of 13 amino acids. These data are taken from a study of CD4+ T cells in melanoma. This clonotype originated in a human donor with melanoma. This sequence joins TRBV2 and TRBJ1-1; D possibly corresponds to TRBD1 (5 bases). The CDR3 sequence is CASTSQGNTEAFF. CDR3 nucleotide sequence: TGTGCCAGCACTAGCCAGGGAAACACTGAAGCTTTCTTT.